The 6 T cell receptor beta chains reported below all come from one sample, sequenced in a study of PD-L1 blockade in urothelial cancer. Method: immunoSEQ multiplex PCR; TCRdb's copy keeps in-frame clones and lacks some. Counted here are some 97,000 clones, 91% occurring once; the ten biggest clones make up 0.7% to 0.95%. Sequenced here: PBMCs, sampled around atezolizumab (anti-PD-L1) treatment. The receptors originated from a woman older than 75 with urothelial cancer.

The chain couples TRBV7-9 to TRBJ2-3, with TRBD2 matching 10 bases. Unmatched junction bases numbered 2, after V lost 0 bases and J lost 8 bases. CDR1 SEHNR and CDR2 FQNEAQ come from the germline V gene (reference sequence). CDR3 size: 14 residues. CDR3 DNA sequence: TGTGCCAGCAGCTTAGCTAGCGGGAGGAGTACGCAGTATTTT. Translating gives CASSLASGRSTQYF.

This rearrangement joins TRBV5-1 to TRBJ2-1; D might be TRBD2 (6 bases). The CDR3 consists of 15 residues. Germline V gives CDR1 SGHRS, CDR2 YFSETQ. Trimming removed 3 bases at V and 6 bases at J, with 16 bases between. CDR3 region: CASSSSVGGANEQFF. The CDR3 coding sequence is TGCGCCAGCAGCTCTAGCGTGGGCGGAGCCAATGAGCAGTTCTTC.

The V and J genes are TRBV5-1 and TRBJ2-7; the match to TRBD1 covers 10 bases. The CDR3 runs 15 residues. Trimming at V came to 4 bases and at J to 5 bases, leaving 9 bases not matched to a gene. Germline V gene sequence: CDR1 SGHRS, CDR2 YFSETQ. The chain's CDR3 is CASSVTGTGVHEQYF. The CDR3 DNA reads as TGCGCCAGCAGCGTTACCGGGACAGGGGTCCACGAGCAGTACTTC.

Written as DNA, the CDR3 is TGTGCCAGCAGTTACTTGGGACAGGCGGGGGCTTTCTTT. Translating it yields CASSYLGQAGAFF. The V call is TRBV6-6, the J call TRBJ1-1; 8 bases agree with TRBD1. The V gene end was trimmed by 1 base and the J gene end by 11 bases; junction bases not matched to a gene: 6. There are 13 residues in the CDR3. CDR1 is MNHNY and CDR2 is SVGAGI in the germline V gene (reference sequence).

J is TRBJ2-7 and V is TRBV2, with D maybe TRBD2 (6 bases). Germline V lookup: CDR1 SNHLY, CDR2 FYNNEI. V lost 6 bases and J lost 5, with 14 bases in between. The CDR3 sequence is 13 residues long. The CDR3 sequence is CASRGLPGDEQYF. CDR3 nucleotides: TGTGCCAGCAGAGGACTCCCGGGGGACGAGCAGTACTTC.

V is TRBV6-6 and J is TRBJ2-7, with 8 bases identical to TRBD2. The length of the CDR3 is 14 residues. V lost 4 bases, J lost 7 bases, and 9 bases stayed unmatched. CDR1 is MNHNY and CDR2 is SVGAGI in the germline V gene (reference sequence). CDR3 protein: CASSSPGGLREQYF. CDR3 in DNA: TGTGCCAGCAGTTCTCCGGGGGGGCTGAGGGAGCAGTACTTC.